Below are 25 T cell receptor beta chains sequenced from a single sample in a study of lung T cells in sarcoidosis with Löfgren's syndrome (dated by TCRdb to 2016 to 2017). The sequencer listed for this sample is Illumina MiSeq. TCRdb reprocessing: public reads trimmed at Q25 with fastp, clones called with MiXCR, in-frame beta chains kept. Duplicate CDR3 protein sequences are folded into a single record with the most common DNA and genes. The sample data list about 2,300 distinct CDR3 sequences, and roughly a fifth of these were observed just once. The ten largest account for approximately 24% of the sample. Sequencing was performed on CD4+ T cells from bronchoalveolar lavage. These TCRs come from a human donor with sarcoidosis (Löfgren's syndrome or another form), or a control subject (not recorded which).

Notes on this clonotype: A much larger clone is a single base away; this may be a read error. The chain uses TRBV5-1 and TRBJ2-7; 8 bases align to TRBD2. From germline, CDR1 is SGHRS and CDR2 YFSETQ. CDR3 size: 15 residues. Germline trimming cut 4 bases from V and 2 bases from J; bases unmatched to any gene: 8. The CDR3 protein is CASSTNGRDPYEQYF. The CDR3 region has the DNA TGCGCCAGCAGCACCAACGGGAGGGACCCCTACGAGCAGTACTTC.

By share of the sample, this clonotype is large (0.1 to 1%). The chain joins TRBV28 to TRBJ1-2, with D possibly TRBD1 on 5 matching bases. This CDR3 has 12 residues. V lost 5 bases to trimming and J lost 5 bases, with 9 bases between them. The germline CDR1 and CDR2 sequences are MDHEN and SYDVKM. As DNA, the CDR3 is TGTGCCAGCAGTCACAGACAGTATGGCTACACCTTC. This sequence encodes CASSHRQYGYTF.

In its sample, this clonotype is medium-sized. The rearrangement links TRBV2 to TRBJ1-6; D not certain. Germline CDR1 and CDR2: SNHLY and FYNNEI. Trimming took 4 bases from V and 10 from J, leaving 8 bases between them. The CDR3 runs 12 residues. The CDR3 sequence: CASSGSRSPLHF. Here the CDR3 DNA reads TGTGCCAGCAGTGGTTCCCGATCACCCCTCCACTTT.

Within the sample, this clonotype is medium-sized. The chain has TRBV4-2 and TRBJ2-3; 9 bases are shared with TRBD1. CDR1 LGHNA and CDR2 YNFKEQ come from the germline V gene. V dropped 4 bases and J dropped 4; count of bases not matched to a gene: 6. This CDR3 region has 15 residues. The CDR3 bases are TGTGCCAGCAGCCGATTAGGACAGGGGTCAGATACGCAGTATTTT. Its protein is CASSRLGQGSDTQYF.

A few counts support this clonotype. This may come from a read error, since a much larger clone is one base off. The CDR3 sequence: CSAGEVGRDIQYF. As DNA, the CDR3 is TGCAGTGCTGGAGAGGTAGGACGGGACATTCAGTACTTC. This rearrangement joins TRBV20-1 to TRBJ2-4; no firm D call. The CDR3 has 13 residues. The germline V gene has CDR1 DFQATT and CDR2 SNEGSKA (reference sequence).

By share, this clonotype ranks as medium-sized. The chain employs TRBV7-9 and TRBJ2-6; no clear D gene. V was clipped by 6 bases and J by 0 bases, with 15 bases between them. This CDR3 has 17 residues. Germline CDR1 and CDR2: SEHNR and FQNEAQ (reference sequence). The CDR3 DNA is TGTGCCAGCAGTCGCGATTCAGTGTTCTCTGGGGCCAACGTCCTGACTTTC. Its protein product is CASSRDSVFSGANVLTF.

By its share, this clonotype is medium-sized. The chain combines TRBV12-3 or TRBV12-4 with TRBJ2-2; no definite D call. CDR3 length equals 14 residues. Trimming removed 5 bases from V and 5 bases from J, with 12 bases in between. The CDR3 DNA follows: TGTGCCAGCAGTCCTTTGCGCGAAACCGGGGAGCTGTTTTTT. Translation gives CASSPLRETGELFF.

This clonotype was counted a few times. The CDR3 region has the DNA TGCAGCGTTCCCGGGGGTCGACAAGAGACCCAGTACTTC. Amino acids: CSVPGGRQETQYF. The gene calls are TRBV29-1 and TRBJ2-5; D is perhaps TRBD2 (6 bases). The CDR3 runs 13 residues. Germline V gene lookup returns CDR1 SQVTM and CDR2 ANQGSEA. V was pared by 5 bases and J by 2 bases, with 12 bases between.

This clonotype was counted many times. The gene calls are TRBV3-1 and TRBJ2-4, with 7 bases lining up with TRBD1. Germline lookup yields CDR1 LGHDT and CDR2 YNNKEL (reference sequence). Trimming at V came to 4 bases and at J to 10 bases, leaving 7 bases not matched to a gene. There are 13 residues in the CDR3. The CDR3 loop is CASSLGQVGIQYF. The CDR3 DNA is TGTGCCAGCAGCCTTGGACAGGTTGGGATTCAGTACTTC.

Judged by abundance, this clonotype is medium-sized (0.01 to 0.1%). The chain uses TRBV2 and TRBJ1-5; D possibly corresponds to TRBD1 (5 bases). Trimming shortened V by 2 bases and J by 5 bases, and 10 bases separated the two germline ends. This CDR3 region has 14 residues. The germline gives CDR1 SNHLY, CDR2 FYNNEI. The CDR3 bases are TGTGCCAGCAGTGAACAGGGATACGATCAGCCCCAGCATTTT. Translation gives CASSEQGYDQPQHF.

Concerning this clonotype: The CDR3 ends on some other residue instead of the conserved phenylalanine or tryptophan, so this is likely a read error. V gene TRBV7-2 combines with J gene TRBJ1-5, with D possibly being TRBD1 (5 bases). Germline V lookup: CDR1 SGHTA, CDR2 FQGNSA. The CDR3 is 16 amino acids. The CDR3 here is CVSSAQGVGSNQPQHS. The CDR3 DNA follows: TGTGTCAGCAGCGCCCAGGGTGTCGGAAGCAATCAGCCCCAGCATTCT.

This clonotype is labeled large (0.1 to 1%). CDR3 DNA sequence: TGTGCCAGCAGTTTCAATGGCGGCCTGGGAGACACTGAAGCTTTCTTT. Amino acids: CASSFNGGLGDTEAFF. This chain links TRBV27 with TRBJ1-1, with no clear D. With 3 bases removed from V and 3 bases from J, the gap between germline ends came to 17 bases. Germline V gene data show CDR1 as MNHEY and CDR2 as SMNVEV (reference sequence). This CDR3 contains 16 residues.

This clonotype is judged medium-sized (0.01 to 0.1%). The chain employs TRBV2 and TRBJ2-5; TRBD1 agrees at 7 bases. In germline, CDR1 is SNHLY, CDR2 FYNNEI. This CDR3 contains 14 residues. V was clipped by 5 bases and J by 4 bases; unmatched bases: 7. The DNA of the CDR3 is TGTGCCAGCAGTCAGACAGGGCGAGGAGAGACCCAGTACTTC. Its translation is CASSQTGRGETQYF.

In its sample, this clonotype was seen once. A much bigger clone sits one base away, suggesting this may be a read error. CDR3 nucleotides: TGTGCCACCGGTGGGGGGGAAGGGTATCAGCCCCAGCATTTT. Residues: CATGGGEGYQPQHF. The rearrangement joins TRBV24-1 to TRBJ1-5; the D gene is possibly TRBD1 (5 bases). Deletions cut 9 bases from V and 5 bases from J, with 16 bases between. The CDR3 is made up of 14 amino acids. CDR1 and CDR2 from the germline V gene are KGHDR and SFDVKD.

A word on this clonotype: Since a much larger clone is just one base distant, this may be a read error. The chain recombines TRBV5-1 with TRBJ2-2; 12 bases match TRBD2. The CDR3 spans 15 residues. The germline V gene has CDR1 SGHRS and CDR2 YFSETQ. Here the CDR3 reads CASSPGLAGSGELLF. The CDR3, as DNA: TGCGCCAGCAGCCCGGGACTAGCGGGCTCCGGGGAGCTGCTTTTT.

Relative to its sample, this clonotype is medium-sized (0.01 to 0.1%). The V call is TRBV18, the J call TRBJ2-7; TRBD2 is a possible D gene (5 bases). The germline V gene has CDR1 KGHSH and CDR2 LQKENI. Deletions cut 1 base from V and 5 bases from J, with 21 bases between. This CDR3 region has 17 residues. The CDR3 region has the DNA TGTGCCAGCTCACCACTAACGTCCTGGGGAGTGCTCCACGAGCAGTACTTC. Translating it yields CASSPLTSWGVLHEQYF. Supplemented by reference TRBV18 and TRBJ2-7, the full variable domain reads NAGVMQNPRHLVRRRGQEARLRCSPMKGHSHVYWYRQLPEEGLKFMVYLQKENIIDESGMPKERFSAEFPKEGPSILRIQQVVRGDSAAYFCASSPLTSWGVLHEQYFGPGTRLTVT.

The table lists this clonotype with a few counts. This sequence joins TRBV29-1 and TRBJ2-6; D unclear. Per germline, CDR1 SQVTM and CDR2 ANQGSEA. Trimming took 6 bases from V and 4 from J, leaving 13 bases between them. CDR3 size: 14 residues. CDR3 protein: CSVPTSHGANVLTF. The CDR3 coding sequence is TGCAGCGTCCCCACCTCCCACGGGGCCAACGTCCTGACTTTC.

In this sample, this clonotype is medium-sized. V gene TRBV5-4 combines with J gene TRBJ2-1, with a tentative D call TRBD1 (5 bases). The CDR3 sequence is 15 residues long. V lost 0 bases and J lost 0, with 7 bases in between. Per the germline V gene, CDR1 is SGHNT and CDR2 is YYREEE (reference sequence). The CDR3: CASSLGDSSYNEQFF. CDR3 sequence (DNA): TGTGCCAGCAGCTTGGGCGACAGCTCCTACAATGAGCAGTTCTTC.

In its sample, this clonotype was seen many times. The chain links TRBV4-1 to TRBJ2-1; TRBD2 matches at 15 bases. Germline V CDR1 and CDR2: MGHRA, YSYEKL. Losses at the gene ends were 3 bases for V and 9 bases for J; bases not matched to a gene: 6. The CDR3 has 16 amino acids. The CDR3 DNA reads TGCGCCAGCAGCCAGCGGACTAGCGGGAGGGCCAGTGAGCAGTTCTTC. Encoded protein: CASSQRTSGRASEQFF.

Regarding this clonotype: This may be a read error: a much more frequent sequence differs by one nucleotide. Lacking the conserved final phenylalanine or tryptophan, this CDR3 likely reflects a read error. The CDR3 coding sequence is TGTGCCAGCAGCCAAACCACAGGGGGCAGGGGCACTGAAGCTTTCTCT. Translation gives CASSQTTGGRGTEAFS. The chain employs TRBV5-4 and TRBJ1-1, with 9 positions matching TRBD1. CDR1 is SGHNT and CDR2 is YYREEE in the germline V gene (reference sequence). V trimming: 4 bases; J trimming: 4 bases; junction bases outside the gene matches: 11. The CDR3 runs 16 residues.

Sample share makes this clonotype medium-sized. The chain employs TRBV7-9 and TRBJ1-1, with a possible D match to TRBD1 (5 bases). V shed 5 bases and J shed 5 bases, with 18 bases lying between them. Germline V CDR1 and CDR2: SEHNR, FQNEAQ (reference sequence). The CDR3 is 15 residues long. As DNA, the CDR3 is TGTGCCAGCAGCGTTATGGGGGATTGGGGTACTGAAGCTTTCTTT. Its protein product is CASSVMGDWGTEAFF.

The table lists this clonotype with many counts. The gene calls are TRBV7-8 and TRBJ2-5; 7 positions agree with TRBD2. Per germline, CDR1 SGHVS and CDR2 FQNEAQ. This CDR3 spans 15 amino acids. With V trimmed by 6 bases and J by 2 bases, 9 bases remained unmatched. Written as DNA, the CDR3 is TGTGCCAGCAGACGTACGGTGGGAGGGCAAGAGACCCAGTACTTC. This encodes CASRRTVGGQETQYF.

By its share, this clonotype is medium-sized. V usage is TRBV6-2 or TRBV6-3 and J usage is TRBJ1-4; D gene uncertain. Germline V gene data show CDR1 as MNHEY and CDR2 as SVGEGT. The CDR3 is made up of 14 amino acids. V lost 6 bases, J lost 8 bases, and 16 bases lay in between. As DNA, the CDR3 is TGTGCCAGCAGAGCGACGGTCCTTAGGGAAAAACTGTTTTTT. Residues: CASRATVLREKLFF.

This clonotype has more than one count but fewer than ten. As DNA, the CDR3 is TGCGCCAGCAGCCTGGGACTAGCGGTCACAGATACGCAGTATTTT. Amino acids: CASSLGLAVTDTQYF. The J gene is TRBJ2-3, the V gene TRBV5-1; 11 bases are a match to TRBD2. The CDR3 length is 15 residues. Germline CDR1 is SGHRS and CDR2 is YFSETQ. Trimming removed 4 bases from V and 2 bases from J; junction bases left unmatched: 3.

Judged by abundance, this clonotype is hyperexpanded. This chain uses TRBV24-1 with TRBJ2-3; 8 positions agree with TRBD2. Losses at the gene ends were 10 bases for V and 0 bases for J; bases not matched to a gene: 8. Germline V gene lookup returns CDR1 KGHDR and CDR2 SFDVKD. CDR3 length equals 15 residues. CDR3 bases: TGTGCCACTACTAGCGGACTTGCTAGCACAGATACGCAGTATTTT. Translated, it gives CATTSGLASTDTQYF.